The clone carrying this T cell receptor (beta chain) came up once. Method: immunoSEQ multiplex PCR; TCRdb's copy keeps in-frame clones and lacks some. The profile shows 55,000 to 70,000 clones, roughly 86% of them singletons. These data originate in a study of blood T cell repertoires in COVID-19. Trimming took 6 bases from V and 9 from J, leaving 9 bases between them. Germline CDR1 MNHEY, CDR2 SMNVEV (reference sequence). The CDR3 has 11 amino acids. Sequencing input: peripheral blood. This receptor was taken from a man aged 55 to 70 with acute or convalescent COVID-19. The chain recombines TRBV27 with TRBJ2-1; D is unclear. CDR3 in DNA: TGTGCCAGCAGGGTCTCGGGTGAGCAGTTCTTC. Its protein product is CASRVSGEQFF.